Following are 21 T cell receptor beta chains from one sample sequenced in a study of molecular identifiers for immune sequencing clone quantification. TCRdb re-analysed the PCR reads in MiXCR, keeping a single row per CDR3 protein. Of tens of thousands of distinct CDR3 sequences in the sample, around 19% were seen once. Material: naive CD8+ T cells from blood, with Jurkat cell RNA spiked in. Subset defined: FACS-sorted CD8+CD4-CCR7+CD45RA+ naive T cells. The receptor source for this set is a human donor in good health. Some libraries in this study had Jurkat cell RNA spiked in.

Worth noting for this clonotype: This may arise from a read error, as a much more abundant clone is one base away. The V call is TRBV7-6, the J call TRBJ2-5, with a weak D call TRBD2 (5 bases). CDR1 and CDR2 (germline): SGHVS, FNYEAQ. The V end lost 8 bases, the J end lost 0 bases, and 16 bases lay between the germline ends. The CDR3 is made up of 15 amino acids. The CDR3 protein is CASGLRGANQETQYF. The CDR3 bases are TGTGCCAGCGGCCTTCGGGGTGCGAACCAAGAGACCCAGTACTTC.

Note on this clonotype: At one of its ends the junction is not consistent with the germline gene, which may arise from a read error. This rearrangement joins TRBV13 to TRBJ2-5; possibly TRBD1 for D (6 bases). Germline loops: CDR1 PRHDT, CDR2 FYEKMQ (reference sequence). The CDR3 is made up of 14 amino acids. CDR3 bases: TGTGCCAGCAGCTTTCGGCAGGGGCAAGAGGCCCAGTACTTC. Its protein is CASSFRQGQEAQYF.

In its sample, this clonotype was seen many times. The V gene is TRBV19, the J gene TRBJ1-1, with D perhaps matching TRBD1 (5 bases). Germline loops: CDR1 LNHDA, CDR2 SQIVND (reference sequence). The CDR3 contains 14 residues. With 5 bases removed from V and 4 bases from J, the gap between germline ends came to 14 bases. The CDR3 protein is CASSWGMEVTEAFF. The CDR3 DNA sequence: TGTGCCAGTAGTTGGGGGATGGAGGTCACTGAAGCTTTCTTT. Drawing the rest from reference TRBV19 and TRBJ1-1, the complete variable domain is DGGITQSPKYLFRKEGQNVTLSCEQNLNHDAMYWYRQDPGQGLRLIYYSQIVNDFQKGDIAEGYSVSREKKESFPLTVTSAQKNPTAFYLCASSWGMEVTEAFFGQGTRLTVV.

This clonotype was seen once. A much larger clone is a single base away; this may be a read error. CDR3 sequence: CASSLGLPPNEQYV. Here the CDR3 DNA reads TGTGCCAGCAGCTTGGGTCTTCCGCCTAACGAGCAGTACGTC. The chain combines TRBV5-6 with TRBJ2-7; D not certain. CDR1 SGHDT and CDR2 YYEEEE come from the germline V gene. Trimming removed 0 bases at V and 5 bases at J, with 12 bases between. The length of the CDR3 is 14 residues.

This clonotype turned up a few times. The chain uses TRBV5-4 and TRBJ2-1; D call uncertain. Germline V gene sequence: CDR1 SGHNT, CDR2 YYREEE (reference sequence). The CDR3 consists of 12 residues. V was cut by 4 bases and J by 6 bases, with 8 bases left in between. The CDR3 DNA reads TGTGCCAGCAGCGATACAAGCAATGAGCAGTTCTTC. This translates into CASSDTSNEQFF.

This clonotype was detected ten times or more. The chain carries TRBV5-1 and TRBJ2-5; 9 positions agree with TRBD2. The trim removed 4 bases at V and 4 bases at J, leaving 8 bases unmatched. Germline V lookup: CDR1 SGHRS, CDR2 YFSETQ. CDR3 length: 15 amino acids. CDR3 DNA sequence: TGCGCCAGCAGCAATAGCGGGAGTTTAGGAGAGACCCAGTACTTC. Translation gives CASSNSGSLGETQYF.

This clonotype was recorded a few times. The V gene is TRBV27, the J gene TRBJ2-1; 11 positions match TRBD2. V was clipped by 2 bases and J by 7 bases; unmatched bases: 4. The CDR3 has 15 residues. Per the germline V gene, CDR1 is MNHEY and CDR2 is SMNVEV (reference sequence). The CDR3 DNA reads as TGTGCCAGCAGTTTAACTAGCGGGAGTTGGAATGAGCAGTTCTTC. It codes for CASSLTSGSWNEQFF.

In its sample, this clonotype was seen a few times. The chain combines TRBV12-3 or TRBV12-4 with TRBJ2-4; D not certain. Trimming took off 1 base at V and 0 bases at J, with 7 bases between the two ends. The CDR3 is made up of 15 amino acids. The CDR3 here is CASSLGGVAKNIQYF. The CDR3 DNA sequence: TGTGCCAGCAGTTTAGGCGGAGTAGCCAAAAACATTCAGTACTTC.

This clonotype was recorded many times. CDR3: CASSEGLRELFF. CDR3 coding DNA: TGCGCCAGCAGTGAGGGACTCCGGGAGCTGTTTTTT. The genes are TRBV10-1 and TRBJ2-2, with TRBD2 as a possible D gene (5 bases). The germline gives CDR1 WNHNN, CDR2 SYGVQD (reference sequence). The CDR3 is made up of 12 amino acids. Trimming took off 2 bases at V and 9 bases at J, with 7 bases between the two ends.

This clonotype was detected ten times or more. The chain combines TRBV28 with TRBJ1-1; TRBD1 might be the D (5 bases). Germline V gene lookup returns CDR1 MDHEN and CDR2 SYDVKM. The CDR3 has 14 amino acids. V lost 6 bases to trimming and J lost 4 bases, with 15 bases between them. CDR3 sequence reads: CASREGETGTEAFF. In DNA, the CDR3 is TGTGCCAGCAGGGAAGGGGAGACGGGCACTGAAGCTTTCTTT.

This clonotype was seen repeatedly, ten times or more. The chain links TRBV2 to TRBJ2-3; 7 nucleotides match TRBD1. The CDR3 extends over 15 amino acids. Germline V CDR1 and CDR2: SNHLY, FYNNEI. V gave up 2 bases and J gave up 10 bases; unmatched junction bases: 12. This CDR3 is CASSEYGTELGSQYF. In nucleotides, the CDR3 is TGTGCCAGCAGTGAATATGGGACAGAACTGGGGTCGCAGTATTTT.

This clonotype has ten or more counts. The gene calls are TRBV28 and TRBJ2-1; D call uncertain. Deletions cut 2 bases from V and 10 bases from J, with 15 bases between. The CDR3 runs to 14 residues. Per germline, CDR1 MDHEN and CDR2 SYDVKM. DNA of the CDR3: TGTGCCAGCAGTTTACGCAAGGGTATTGGGGAGCAGTTCTTC. Translation gives CASSLRKGIGEQFF.

In this sample, this clonotype turned up many times. This chain connects TRBV20-1 to TRBJ2-7, with D tentatively TRBD1 or TRBD2 (6 bases each). V was trimmed by 3 bases and J by 2 bases, leaving 14 bases between them. Germline lookup yields CDR1 DFQATT and CDR2 SNEGSKA (reference sequence). The CDR3 runs to 14 residues. The CDR3 nucleotides read TGCAGTGCTAGGTCGACTAGGGGGGCCTACGAGCAGTACTTC. Translation gives CSARSTRGAYEQYF.

This clonotype was seen repeatedly, ten times or more. CDR3: CASSSTGLAVYNEQFF. The CDR3, as DNA: TGTGCCAGCAGCTCTACTGGACTAGCGGTCTACAATGAGCAGTTCTTC. The rearrangement joins TRBV7-2 to TRBJ2-1; 10 positions agree with TRBD2. This CDR3 contains 16 residues. The V gene end was trimmed by 4 bases and the J gene end by 3 bases; junction bases not matched to a gene: 6. The germline V gene has CDR1 SGHTA and CDR2 FQGNSA.

This clonotype came up many times. The junction departs from the called germline gene at one end, perhaps through a read error. V usage is TRBV27 and J usage is TRBJ2-5; D is uncertain. Germline CDR1 and CDR2: MNHEY and SMNVEV (reference sequence). This CDR3 region has 16 residues. The CDR3 nucleotides are TGTGCCAGCAGTTTACGCCTCGCAAGGTACCAAGATACCCAGTACTTC. Translating gives CASSLRLARYQDTQYF.

In this sample, this clonotype turned up many times. The chain joins TRBV29-1 to TRBJ2-7, with D tentatively TRBD1 (5 bases). The CDR3 runs to 11 residues. Per germline, CDR1 SQVTM and CDR2 ANQGSEA. V dropped 5 bases and J dropped 2 bases, with 7 bases sitting between them. The CDR3: CSVPGTYEQYF. The CDR3 DNA reads TGCAGCGTTCCAGGGACCTACGAGCAGTACTTC.

This chain uses TRBV18 with TRBJ2-5; 9 bases are shared with TRBD1. The CDR3 length is 13 residues. Germline values: CDR1 KGHSH, CDR2 LQKENI. Losses at the gene ends were 11 bases for V and 1 base for J; bases not matched to a gene: 5. The CDR3 sequence is CASRQGGQETQYF. In DNA form, the CDR3 reads TGTGCCTCCCGACAGGGGGGCCAAGAGACCCAGTACTTC.

Ten or more counts support this clonotype. The rearrangement joins TRBV5-4 to TRBJ1-2, with D tentatively TRBD1 (5 bases). This CDR3 region has 14 residues. Trimming left V 4 bases short and J 1 base short, with 11 bases between. The germline gives CDR1 SGHNT, CDR2 YYREEE (reference sequence). The CDR3 is CASSRDGINYGYTF. CDR3 in DNA: TGTGCCAGCAGCAGGGACGGAATTAACTATGGCTACACCTTC.

To note about this clonotype: A much larger clone lies a single base off, so this may be a read error. The chain recombines TRBV20-1 with TRBJ2-1; 7 nucleotides line up with TRBD2. The CDR3 has 15 amino acids. The V gene's germline CDR1 is DFQATT and CDR2 SNEGSKA (reference sequence). The ends lost 1 base at V and 2 bases at J; junction bases unmatched: 5. CDR3 nucleotides: TGCAGTGCTAGAGTCCTAGCGGACCCCTACAATGAGCAGTTCTTC. It is translated as CSARVLADPYNEQFF.

Turning to this clonotype: A much bigger clone sits one base away, suggesting this may be a read error. The V and J genes are TRBV13 and TRBJ2-7; 8 bases agree with TRBD2. The CDR3 covers 16 residues. Germline CDR1 reads PRHDT; CDR2 reads FYEKMQ (reference sequence). Germline trimming cut 3 bases from V and 6 bases from J; bases unmatched to any gene: 13. Here the CDR3 DNA reads TGTGCCAGCAGCTTTCAGGGACTAGTGGGAGGGTCCGAGCAGTACTTC. Its translation is CASSFQGLVGGSEQYF.

The chain has TRBV5-5 and TRBJ2-7, with TRBD1 matching over 11 bases. Trimming at V came to 4 bases and at J to 2 bases, leaving 2 bases not matched to a gene. Germline V gives CDR1 SGHKS, CDR2 YYEKEE (reference sequence). CDR3 size: 14 residues. CDR3 DNA sequence: TGTGCCAGCAGCCGGGACAGGGGGACCTACGAGCAGTACTTC. Amino acids: CASSRDRGTYEQYF.